One sample yielded the 30 T cell receptor beta chains listed below, sequenced in a study of T cells in tumors after PD-1 blockade. The table came from immunoSEQ multiplex PCR; TCRdb's copy has only in-frame clones and leaves some out. This table has 45,000 to 60,000 clones, roughly 79% appearing once. Sequenced material: PBMCs, taken before anti-PD-1 treatment. The receptors come from a human donor with basal cell carcinoma.

This chain links TRBV28 with TRBJ1-3; D not certain. Trimming stripped 6 bases from V and 1 base from J, with 4 bases between. Germline CDR1 and CDR2: MDHEN and SYDVKM. This CDR3 has 12 residues. This CDR3 is CASRQSGNTIYF. CDR3 DNA sequence: TGTGCCAGCAGACAATCTGGAAACACCATATATTTT.

This chain's CDR3 is CASSWDRVSPPLHF. CDR3 DNA: TGTGCCAGCAGTTGGGACAGGGTATCGCCACCCCTCCACTTT. This chain links TRBV6-5 with TRBJ1-6, with TRBD1 matching 9 bases. Losses at the gene ends were 4 bases for V and 11 bases for J; bases not matched to a gene: 6. The V gene's germline CDR1 is MNHEY and CDR2 SVGAGI. The CDR3 loop spans 14 amino acids.

The chain carries TRBV5-1 and TRBJ2-3; perhaps TRBD1 as D (6 bases). CDR1 is SGHRS, CDR2 YFSETQ, per germline. Trimming cost V 5 bases and J 5 bases, with 15 bases left between them. The CDR3 length is 14 residues. The CDR3 reads CASSNGRDIDTQYF. The CDR3 nucleotides are TGCGCCAGCAGTAACGGTAGGGACATAGATACGCAGTATTTT.

CDR3: CASSFFDRKNYEQYF. CDR3 coding DNA: TGTGCCAGCAGCTTTTTCGACAGAAAGAACTACGAGCAGTACTTC. The V call is TRBV5-6, the J call TRBJ2-7, with D perhaps matching TRBD1 (5 bases). Germline V gives CDR1 SGHDT, CDR2 YYEEEE. The CDR3 runs to 15 residues. The V end was cut by 2 bases, the J end by 3 bases, with 15 bases between.

This clone came up once. The junction and the germline gene differ at one end; a read error may be behind it. The V gene is TRBV7-7, the J gene TRBJ2-7; TRBD1 agrees at 7 bases. Germline CDR1 reads SSHAT; CDR2 reads FNYEAQ (reference sequence). This CDR3 contains 15 residues. CDR3 bases: TGTGCTAGCAGCTTAAGACAGGGAAACGCCTACGAGCAGTACTTC. It codes for CASSLRQGNAYEQYF.

With respect to this clone: The identical CDR3 is also encoded by other nucleotide sequences in the sample. The J gene is TRBJ1-5, the V gene TRBV5-1; D is perhaps TRBD1 (6 bases). Between the trimmed V and J ends, which lost 0 bases and 4 bases, there was a span of 11 bases. From germline, CDR1 is SGHRS and CDR2 YFSETQ. The CDR3 contains 15 residues. CDR3 DNA sequence: TGCGCCAGCAGCTTGGAGGGCCAGGGGAATCAGCCCCAGCATTTT. As protein: CASSLEGQGNQPQHF.

This clone was detected only a few times. The J gene is TRBJ1-1, the V gene TRBV7-6; the D is unclear. The CDR3 spans 18 residues. V lost 0 bases and J lost 7, with 24 bases in between. Germline CDR1 SGHVS, CDR2 FNYEAQ. CDR3 in DNA: TGTGCCAGCAGCTTAGCTGTCCCAGGCAGTTCAGGTTTTGGTGAAGCTTTCTTT. Translating it yields CASSLAVPGSSGFGEAFF.

The chain uses TRBV10-3 and TRBJ2-2, with 10 nucleotides matching TRBD1. V lost 6 bases to trimming and J lost 4 bases; unmatched junction nucleotides: 5. Germline V lookup: CDR1 ENHRY, CDR2 SYGVKD. The CDR3 contains 15 residues. The CDR3 sequence: CAISRQGAPTGELFF. CDR3 nucleotides: TGTGCCATCAGCCGACAGGGGGCTCCCACCGGGGAGCTGTTTTTT.

This clone has a handful of counts. The chain links TRBV7-6 to TRBJ1-1; D gene unclear. Deletions cut 1 base from V and 3 bases from J, with 12 bases between. This CDR3 is built from 15 residues. The V gene's germline CDR1 is SGHVS and CDR2 FNYEAQ. The CDR3 spells CASSLDVSPDTEAFF. DNA of the CDR3: TGTGCCAGCAGCTTAGACGTCAGCCCTGACACTGAAGCTTTCTTT.

The table lists this clone with a count of one. The rearrangement joins TRBV27 to TRBJ2-7; 13 nucleotides line up with TRBD2. CDR1 and CDR2 from the germline V gene are MNHEY and SMNVEV (reference sequence). J lost 2 bases, V lost 5 bases, and 6 bases had no gene match. The CDR3 sequence is 16 residues long. The CDR3 here is CASSLLAGGDPYEQYF. The CDR3, as DNA: TGTGCCAGCAGTCTACTAGCGGGGGGGGATCCCTACGAGCAGTACTTC.

The chain recombines TRBV7-9 with TRBJ2-1, with TRBD2 as a possible D gene (6 bases). The CDR3 consists of 16 residues. The germline V gene encodes CDR1 SEHNR and CDR2 FQNEAQ (reference sequence). V was shortened by 6 bases and J by 7 bases, with 22 bases between the two germline ends. CDR3 sequence: CASRTSTGTRYNEQFF. The CDR3 DNA sequence: TGTGCCAGCAGGACATCGACGGGGACTCGGTATAATGAGCAGTTCTTC.

J is TRBJ1-1 and V is TRBV7-3; D ambiguous. V was shortened by 1 base and J by 4 bases, with 10 bases between the two germline ends. The CDR3 consists of 14 residues. Germline lookup yields CDR1 SGHTA and CDR2 FQGTGA. The CDR3 reads CASSLILGSTEAFF. CDR3 sequence (DNA): TGTGCCAGCAGCTTAATTCTGGGATCCACTGAAGCTTTCTTT.

V usage is TRBV19 and J usage is TRBJ2-5; 12 positions match TRBD2. The junction had 31 bases not matched to a gene; V was cut back by 11 bases and J by 3 bases. Per germline, CDR1 LNHDA and CDR2 SQIVND (reference sequence). The CDR3 extends over 22 amino acids. CDR3 DNA: TGTGCCGAGCGACAGGGGACAAAGAAATTACGACTAGCGGGAGTCAGGGAAGAGACCCAGTACTTC. Protein product: CAERQGTKKLRLAGVREETQYF.

This clone is a singleton in its sample. This chain uses TRBV28 with TRBJ1-1, with D possibly matching TRBD1 (6 bases). Per the germline V gene, CDR1 is MDHEN and CDR2 is SYDVKM. This CDR3 is 16 amino acids long. Trimming took 2 bases from V and 5 from J, leaving 18 bases between them. The CDR3 DNA follows: TGTGCCAGCAGTTTAATAGGCTCCGGGGGGCTTACTGAAGCTTTCTTT. This translates into CASSLIGSGGLTEAFF.

The chain has TRBV5-4 and TRBJ1-1; D gene ambiguous. V lost 0 bases and J 4 bases, leaving 16 bases between the germline ends. Germline assignment: CDR1 SGHNT and CDR2 YYREEE (reference sequence). The CDR3 extends over 16 amino acids. The CDR3 nucleotides read TGTGCCAGCAGCTTGGCCGAAAGAAGGGCGATCACTGAAGCTTTCTTT. It translates to CASSLAERRAITEAFF.

This clone was seen once. The gene calls are TRBV30 and TRBJ2-3; D is possibly TRBD1 (6 bases). CDR3 size: 15 residues. Germline-derived CDR1 and CDR2 are GTSNPN and SVGIG (reference sequence). Trimming took 0 bases from V and 1 from J, leaving 11 bases between them. DNA for the CDR3: TGTGCCTGGAGTGTAGGGGGTATTGGCACAGATACGCAGTATTTT. Encoded protein: CAWSVGGIGTDTQYF.

V is TRBV9 and J is TRBJ2-3, with 14 bases identical to TRBD2. This CDR3 is 21 amino acids long. Germline CDR1 reads SGDLS; CDR2 reads YYNGEE. The junction had 19 bases not matched to a gene; V was cut back by 4 bases and J by 3 bases. This CDR3 is CASSLTPGTSGSIWATDTQYF. The CDR3 DNA reads TGTGCCAGCAGCCTCACTCCCGGGACTAGCGGGAGTATATGGGCTACAGATACGCAGTATTTT.

The genes are TRBV15 and TRBJ2-1, with TRBD2 identical over 7 bases. The CDR3 spans 15 residues. The trim removed 6 bases at V and 0 bases at J, leaving 5 bases unmatched. Germline-derived CDR1 and CDR2 are LNHNV and YYDKDF (reference sequence). The chain's CDR3 is CATRRLAYSYNEQFF. For the CDR3, the DNA is TGTGCCACCAGGAGACTAGCCTACTCCTACAATGAGCAGTTCTTC.

For the CDR3, the DNA is TGTGCCAGCAGTTACGGGATCGCGATGGACTATGGCTACACCTTC. It codes for CASSYGIAMDYGYTF. The chain uses TRBV6-6 and TRBJ1-2; D not resolved. The CDR3 has 15 residues. In germline, CDR1 is MNHNY, CDR2 SVGAGI (reference sequence). V shed 2 bases and J shed 3 bases, with 13 bases lying between them.

V and J are TRBV29-1 and TRBJ2-7; possible D gene TRBD2, 5 bases. V dropped 4 bases and J dropped 2 bases, with 15 bases sitting between them. The CDR3 runs 14 residues. CDR1 SQVTM and CDR2 ANQGSEA come from the germline V gene. In DNA, the CDR3 is TGCAGCGTTGGGTATATCGAGGGCCCCTACGAGCAGTACTTC. Amino acids: CSVGYIEGPYEQYF.

The J gene is TRBJ2-7, the V gene TRBV5-4, with 7 bases identical to TRBD2. Germline CDR1 reads SGHNT; CDR2 reads YYREEE (reference sequence). The V and J ends lost 4 bases and 3 bases, in that order; junction bases with no gene match: 10. This CDR3 spans 15 amino acids. As DNA, the CDR3 is TGTGCCAGCAGCCCCCTGGCGGGAGTAGGCTACGAGCAGTACTTC. Its protein product is CASSPLAGVGYEQYF.

The J gene is TRBJ2-4, the V gene TRBV7-3; unclear D gene. Trimming pared 0 bases from V and 4 bases from J, leaving 10 bases between. The germline V gene encodes CDR1 SGHTA and CDR2 FQGTGA. The CDR3 spans 15 residues. The CDR3 nucleotides read TGTGCCAGCAGCTTAACGGGCCAGACAAAAAACATTCAGTACTTC. Translation gives CASSLTGQTKNIQYF.

The gene calls are TRBV4-2 and TRBJ1-2; D is unresolved. There are 15 residues in the CDR3. The ends were cut back, 0 bases at V and 2 bases at J, with 10 bases in the middle. Germline V gene lookup returns CDR1 LGHNA and CDR2 YNFKEQ. The CDR3 reads CASSQDLTENYGYTF. CDR3 DNA: TGTGCCAGCAGCCAAGATCTAACGGAGAACTATGGCTACACCTTC.

A few counts support this clone. The chain employs TRBV28 and TRBJ1-5; 7 nucleotides match TRBD1. J lost 1 base, V lost 9 bases, and 6 bases had no gene match. Germline CDR1 is MDHEN and CDR2 is SYDVKM. The CDR3 covers 14 residues. CDR3 residues: CASTGARSNQPQHF. The CDR3 nucleotides are TGTGCCAGTACAGGGGCCAGAAGCAATCAGCCCCAGCATTTT.

This clone was picked up one time. The CDR3 nucleotides are TGTGCCATCAGTAGCGGGAGGGGGGAGCTGTTTTTT. Translated, it gives CAISSGRGELFF. This chain connects TRBV10-3 to TRBJ2-2; 9 bases agree with TRBD2. The CDR3 sequence is 12 residues long. V was pared by 5 bases and J by 8 bases, with 0 bases of the junction left unmatched. The germline gives CDR1 ENHRY, CDR2 SYGVKD.

The rearrangement uses TRBV3-1 (or the pseudogene TRBV3-2) and TRBJ2-3, with TRBD2 matching 8 bases. CDR3 length equals 15 residues. Germline V gene data show CDR1 as LGHDT and CDR2 as YNNKEL (reference sequence). The trim removed 0 bases at V and 4 bases at J, leaving 3 bases unmatched. The CDR3 DNA sequence: TGTGCCAGCAGCCAAGATCGGACTAGCCCAGATACGCAGTATTTT. Its translation is CASSQDRTSPDTQYF.

The genes are TRBV12-2 and TRBJ2-5; TRBD2, the table's D call, was not compared with the DNA. TRBV12-2 is noted as a pseudogene. CDR3 length equals 16 residues. The CDR3 loop reads CASRPPLGTAFETQYF. Here the CDR3 DNA reads TGTGCAAGTCGCCCCCCCCTAGGTACGGCTTTTGAGACCCAGTACTTC.

The chain is built from TRBV5-1 and TRBJ1-4, with 7 bases identical to TRBD1. The junction had 11 bases not matched to a gene; V was cut back by 4 bases and J by 2 bases. Germline V CDR1 and CDR2: SGHRS, YFSETQ. The length of the CDR3 is 17 residues. CDR3 nucleotide sequence: TGCGCCAGCAGCCCCCGTACAGGGGTGGCTACTAATGAAAAACTGTTTTTT. The encoded protein is CASSPRTGVATNEKLFF.

This chain uses TRBV30 with TRBJ1-5; possibly TRBD1 for D (5 bases). Germline loops: CDR1 GTSNPN, CDR2 SVGIG (reference sequence). V was trimmed by 2 bases and J by 5 bases, leaving 10 bases between them. The CDR3 sequence is 13 residues long. This chain's CDR3 is CAWSLGTDQPQHF. The CDR3 nucleotides read TGTGCCTGGAGTTTAGGGACGGATCAGCCCCAGCATTTT.

This rearrangement joins TRBV6-5 to TRBJ2-3; D uncertain. V was pared by 6 bases and J by 1 base, with 14 bases between. The germline V gene encodes CDR1 MNHEY and CDR2 SVGAGI. The CDR3 contains 15 residues. The CDR3 protein is CASRSGRVGTDTQYF. The CDR3 region has the DNA TGTGCCAGCAGAAGTGGCCGAGTGGGCACAGATACGCAGTATTTT.